This T cell receptor beta chain was found in a study of T cells in Graves' hyperthyroidism and ophthalmopathy. CDR1 and CDR2 (germline): SGHAT, FQNNGV. V was shortened by 0 bases and J by 1 base, with 13 bases between the two germline ends. The CDR3 is made up of 16 amino acids. Amplified TCR beta CDR3 regions derived from RNA transcripts. Researchers ran a first-round RT-PCR on the TCR CDR3 using the HTBI primer set. In TCRdb, the multiplex PCR reads were re-called with MiXCR into one record per CDR3 protein. The table includes under 650,000 distinct CDR3 sequences, about 16% detected once. Graves' hyperthyroidism is called stable when ophthalmopathy does not progress within 18 months.

The sample comprised blood. The genes are TRBV11-2 and TRBJ2-7; D possibly corresponds to TRBD1 (6 bases). This TCR derives from a woman younger than 45 with Graves' hyperthyroidism. The CDR3 sequence is CASSLEGADSSYEQYF. Here the CDR3 DNA reads TGTGCCAGCAGCTTAGAGGGGGCGGACAGTTCCTACGAGCAGTACTTC.